The source of this T cell receptor (beta chain) is a study of blood T cell repertoires in COVID-19. The V gene's germline CDR1 is SQVTM and CDR2 ANQGSEA. This CDR3 comprises 13 residues. The V segment lost 8 bases and the J segment 3 bases; nucleotides outside the gene matches: 7. Libraries were prepared by immunoSEQ multiplex PCR; TCRdb keeps only in-frame clonotypes and omits some of them. The data hold 250,000 to 350,000 clones, with 70% to 90% observed a single time. The chain employs TRBV29-1 and TRBJ2-1, with 7 bases that match TRBD2. The sequencing input was PBMCs or T cells enriched from blood (not recorded which). This clonotype originated in a woman in her thirties who had recovered from COVID-19. The CDR3 DNA follows: TGCAGCTCGGGACTAACTTTCTACAATGAGCAGTTCTTC. Amino acid sequence: CSSGLTFYNEQFF.